The clone carrying this T cell receptor (beta chain) came up many times. These data originate in a study of human T cells and chemical hapten exposure. The V gene's germline CDR1 is MNHEY and CDR2 SVGEGT. Trimming cost V 4 bases and J 3 bases, with 13 bases left between them. The CDR3 is 14 residues long. The time point was: patch test 2, 6 weeks after DPC sensitization. As for treatment: therapeutic diphenylcyclopropenone sensitization with weekly scalp DPC. TCRdb recomputed calls from the RACE reads with MiXCR, one row per CDR3 protein. In the table there are some 81,000 distinct CDR3 sequences, 11% of which are singletons.

The chain is built from TRBV6-2 or TRBV6-3 and TRBJ2-7; the D gene is possibly TRBD2 (6 bases). The clonotype originates from a man aged 18 to 30 with alopecia areata. Some clones in this sample may be carry-over from other donors' samples. The starting material was whole blood, obtained in connection with sensitization to the hapten diphenylcyclopropenone (DPC). The CDR3 sequence: CASSLEGLDYEQYF. The CDR3 DNA sequence: TGTGCCAGCAGTTTGGAGGGTTTGGACTACGAGCAGTACTTC.